What follows describes a single TCR beta chain. Its antigen remains unknown. V was clipped by 2 bases and J by 5 bases; unmatched bases: 2. CDR3 length: 14 residues. Germline assignment: CDR1 MNHEY and CDR2 SVGAGI. The data stem from a study of shared clonotypes between healthy human individuals. Assay used: immunoSEQ multiplex PCR; TCRdb lists only in-frame clones, some missing. The table shows under 2,000,000 clones, with about 94% occurring only once. Broader study findings: The study drew on few donors, limiting represented genetic and exposure-history diversity.

Naive CD8 cells lacked CD45RO and underwent positive selection for CCR7, leaving out terminally differentiated effector memory CD45RA+ cells. The sequence was obtained from a young man in good health. J is TRBJ2-3 and V is TRBV6-5, with 9 bases that match TRBD1. Input material: naive CD8+ T cells sorted from blood. The CDR3 loop reads CASSYTTGGDTQYF. The CDR3 DNA follows: TGTGCCAGCAGTTACACGACAGGGGGAGATACGCAGTATTTT.